The entry below gives a single T cell receptor beta chain sequence along with its context. Antigen: not known. The record originates from a study of T cell responses to AZD1222 COVID-19 vaccine. Study-level background: Second-dose intervals of approximately 4 or approximately 12 weeks were pooled.

The method was immunoSEQ multiplex PCR; TCRdb's version includes in-frame clones alone and lacks a portion of them. The sample contains about 120,000 clones, roughly 84% of which appear only once. V lost 7 bases and J lost 4, with 16 bases in between. The CDR3 extends over 14 amino acids. The germline V gene encodes CDR1 MGHRA and CDR2 YSYEKL. Study-wide points: The span of vaccine-associated CD4 TCRs extended across spike, with dominance at 160-218 and 743-854. Per reports, nearly half of all spike-specific TCRs target regions that are unmutated in variants. Clonal diversity was possibly underestimated, and the donors were mostly white British, with more females.

This TCR was recovered from an adult in good health. The material sequenced was peripheral blood, taken on day 0 of AZD1222 vaccination. The chain employs TRBV4-1 and TRBJ1-2; possibly TRBD1 for D (5 bases). CDR3 region: CASTRPGTSYGYTF. The CDR3 DNA is TGCGCCAGCACCCGGCCAGGGACGAGCTATGGCTACACCTTC.